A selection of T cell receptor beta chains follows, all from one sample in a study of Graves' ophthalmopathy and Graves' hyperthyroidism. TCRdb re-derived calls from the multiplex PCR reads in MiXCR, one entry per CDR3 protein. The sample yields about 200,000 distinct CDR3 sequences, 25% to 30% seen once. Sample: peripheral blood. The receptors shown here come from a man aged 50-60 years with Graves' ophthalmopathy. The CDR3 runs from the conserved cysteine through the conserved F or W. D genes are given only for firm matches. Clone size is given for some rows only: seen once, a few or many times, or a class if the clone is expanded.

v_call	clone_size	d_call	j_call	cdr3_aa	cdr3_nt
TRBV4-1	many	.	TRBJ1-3	CASSQDSVGGNTIYF	TGCGCCAGCAGCCAAGACTCCGTTGGAGGAAACACCATATATTTT
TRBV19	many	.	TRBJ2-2	CASSIAQGGAGELFF	TGTGCCAGTAGTATAGCGCAGGGTGGGGCCGGGGAGCTGTTTTTT
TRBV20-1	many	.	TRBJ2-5	CSAYRDTKKTQYF	TGCAGTGCTTACAGGGATACAAAAAAGACCCAGTACTTC
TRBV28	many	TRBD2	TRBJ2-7	CASSNPGLAEKYEQYF	TGTGCCAGCAGTAACCCAGGACTAGCGGAAAAATACGAGCAGTACTTC
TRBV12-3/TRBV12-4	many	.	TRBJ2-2	CASLGGGRTGELFF	TGTGCCAGCTTAGGGGGGGGCCGGACCGGGGAGCTGTTTTTT
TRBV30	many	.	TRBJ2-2	CAWSSDLNPGELFF	TGTGCCTGGAGCTCCGACCTCAACCCCGGGGAGCTGTTTTTT
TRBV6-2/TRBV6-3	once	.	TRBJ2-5	CASSYQPPETQYF	TGTGCCAGCAGTTACCAACCTCCAGAGACCCAGTACTTC
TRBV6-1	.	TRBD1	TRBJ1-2	CASATGAGGYTF	TGTGCCAGCGCCACAGGGGCCGGTGGCTACACCTTC
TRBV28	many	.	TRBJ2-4	CASSFSRAKNIQYF	TGTGCCAGCAGTTTTTCCCGGGCCAAAAACATTCAGTACTTC
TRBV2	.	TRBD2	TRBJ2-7	CASRGLAGAYEQYF	TGTGCCAGCCGGGGACTAGCGGGAGCCTACGAGCAGTACTTC
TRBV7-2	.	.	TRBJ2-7	CASSEYGELLYEQYF	TGTGCCAGCAGTGAATATGGGGAACTACTCTACGAGCAGTACTTC
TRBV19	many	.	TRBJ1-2	CASSIEGINYGYTF	TGTGCCAGTAGTATAGAGGGGATAAACTATGGCTACACCTTC
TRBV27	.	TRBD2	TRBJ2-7	CASSSHSAGDYEQYF	TGTGCCAGCAGCTCCCACTCGGCGGGAGACTACGAGCAGTACTTC
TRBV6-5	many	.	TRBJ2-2	CASSYSRGANTGELFF	TGTGCCAGCAGTTACTCGAGAGGGGCGAACACCGGGGAGCTGTTTTTT
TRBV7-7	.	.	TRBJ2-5	CASSLFSLETQYF	TGTGCTAGCAGCTTATTTTCCCTGGAGACCCAGTACTTC
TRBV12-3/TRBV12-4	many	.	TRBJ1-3	CASSLWESGNTIYF	TGTGCCAGCAGTTTATGGGAGTCTGGAAACACCATATATTTT
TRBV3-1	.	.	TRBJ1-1	CASSRWAGGGGYTEAFF	TGTGCCAGCTCCCGATGGGCGGGGGGCGGAGGATACACTGAAGCTTTCTTT
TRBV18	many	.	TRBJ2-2	CASSPDGNTGELFF	TGTGCCAGCTCACCAGACGGGAACACCGGGGAGCTGTTTTTT
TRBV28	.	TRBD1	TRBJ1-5	CASSFCWTGGCQPQHF	TGTGCCAGCAGTTTCTGCTGGACAGGGGGCTGTCAGCCCCAGCATTTT
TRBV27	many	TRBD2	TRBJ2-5	CASSLSRLAGETQYF	TGTGCCAGCAGTTTATCCCGACTAGCAGGAGAGACCCAGTACTTC
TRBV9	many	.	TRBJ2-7	CASSVGGGEQYF	TGTGCCAGCAGCGTAGGTGGGGGCGAGCAGTACTTC
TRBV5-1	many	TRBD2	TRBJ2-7	CASSRGTSAAYEQYF	TGCGCCAGCAGCCGAGGGACTAGCGCCGCCTACGAGCAGTACTTC
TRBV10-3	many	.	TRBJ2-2	CATLAETGELFF	TGTGCCACCTTAGCGGAGACCGGGGAGCTGTTTTTT
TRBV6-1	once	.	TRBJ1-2	CASMGDTGYGYTF	TGTGCCAGCATGGGGGACACGGGATATGGCTACACCTTC
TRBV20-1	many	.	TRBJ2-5	CSARGSQETQYF	TGCAGTGCTAGGGGGTCACAAGAGACCCAGTACTTC
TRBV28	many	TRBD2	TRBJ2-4	CASSFGLESIQYF	TGTGCCAGCAGTTTCGGACTAGAGAGCATTCAGTACTTC
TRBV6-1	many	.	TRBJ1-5	CASSATGSQPQHF	TGTGCCAGCAGTGCCACAGGGAGTCAGCCCCAGCATTTT
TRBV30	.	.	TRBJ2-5	CAWSGARGETQYF	TGTGCCTGGAGTGGTGCTAGGGGGGAGACCCAGTACTTC
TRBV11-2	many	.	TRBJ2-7	CASSAPGSRGHEQYF	TGTGCCAGCAGCGCACCTGGTTCCAGGGGCCACGAGCAGTACTTC
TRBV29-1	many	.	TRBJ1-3	CSVRDGNSGNTIYF	TGCAGCGTTAGGGACGGAAACTCTGGAAACACCATATATTTT
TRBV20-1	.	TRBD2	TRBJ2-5	CSASSSSGLGYGTQYF	TGCAGTGCTAGTTCCTCTAGCGGGTTAGGGTATGGGACCCAGTACTTC
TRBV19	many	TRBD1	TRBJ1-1	CASSITGGDTEAFF	TGTGCCAGTAGTATCACAGGGGGGGACACTGAAGCTTTCTTT
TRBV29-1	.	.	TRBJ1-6	CSVTVARDANSPLHF	TGCAGCGTGACTGTGGCCCGGGACGCAAATTCACCCCTCCACTTT
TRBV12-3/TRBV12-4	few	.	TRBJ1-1	CASSDTVNTEAFF	TGTGCCAGCAGTGACACCGTGAACACTGAAGCTTTCTTT
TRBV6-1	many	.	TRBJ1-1	CASSTQGIDRLEAFF	TGTGCCAGCAGTACACAGGGTATTGACCGCCTTGAAGCTTTCTTT
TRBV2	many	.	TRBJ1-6	CASSARRTGAQALHF	TGTGCCAGCAGTGCAAGGCGGACGGGGGCCCAGGCCCTCCACTTT
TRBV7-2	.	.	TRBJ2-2	CASRPGGAATGELFF	TGTGCCAGCAGGCCCGGAGGGGCAGCCACCGGGGAGCTGTTTTTT
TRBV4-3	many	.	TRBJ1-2	CASSQDWGDPNYGYTF	TGCGCCAGCAGCCAAGATTGGGGGGATCCGAACTATGGCTACACCTTC
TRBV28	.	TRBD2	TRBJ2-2	CASMGAGSTGELFF	TGTGCCAGCATGGGAGCGGGAAGCACCGGGGAGCTGTTTTTT
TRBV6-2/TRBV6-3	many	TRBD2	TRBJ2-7	CASSEEAGYEQYF	TGTGCCAGCAGTGAGGAAGCGGGGTACGAGCAGTACTTC
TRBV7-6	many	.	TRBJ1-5	CASSLGPRVNQPQHF	TGTGCCAGCAGCTTAGGTCCCAGGGTGAATCAGCCCCAGCATTTT
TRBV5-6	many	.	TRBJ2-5	CASSLWETQYF	TGTGCCAGCAGCTTGTGGGAGACCCAGTACTTC
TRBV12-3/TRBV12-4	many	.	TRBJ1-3	CASSLGGRAGKYGNTIYF	TGTGCCAGCAGTTTAGGAGGTCGGGCAGGGAAATATGGAAACACCATATATTTT
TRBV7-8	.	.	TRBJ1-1	CASSSPRVPEAFF	TGTGCCAGCAGCAGCCCCAGGGTGCCTGAAGCTTTCTTT
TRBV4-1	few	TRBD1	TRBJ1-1	CASSQGQGDNTEAFF	TGCGCCAGCAGCCAAGGACAGGGGGATAACACTGAAGCTTTCTTT